These 13 T cell receptor beta chains originate from one sample sequenced in a study of technical replicates of blood from a few donors. Profiling relied on immunoSEQ multiplex PCR, and the TCRdb table lists in-frame clones only, not all of them. The data hold 70,000 to 85,000 clones, with roughly 92% observed a single time. The specimen was T cells isolated from PBMCs. The receptors shown here come from a human donor in good health.

This clone was seen only once. V gene TRBV19 combines with J gene TRBJ2-1; tentatively, D is TRBD2 (5 bases). The CDR3 loop spans 12 amino acids. V was pared by 2 bases and J by 10 bases, with 9 bases between. CDR1 and CDR2 from the germline V gene are LNHDA and SQIVND (reference sequence). CDR3 sequence: CASSILPGEQFF. The CDR3 nucleotides are TGTGCCAGTAGTATACTCCCGGGGGAGCAGTTCTTC.

This clone was seen a single time. The rearrangement uses TRBV2 and TRBJ2-7; 13 nucleotides line up with TRBD2. CDR1 SNHLY and CDR2 FYNNEI come from the germline V gene. The CDR3 runs to 13 residues. J gave up 5 bases and V 9 bases, and 4 bases lay outside the gene matches. CDR3 amino acids: CARGTSGIDEQYF. CDR3 in DNA: TGTGCCAGGGGGACTAGCGGGATTGACGAGCAGTACTTC.

The chain links TRBV4-1 to TRBJ2-1; tentatively, D is TRBD1 (5 bases). Per germline, CDR1 MGHRA and CDR2 YSYEKL. CDR3 length equals 17 residues. Trimming took off 1 base at V and 2 bases at J, with 15 bases between the two ends. The CDR3 loop reads CASSQGLGSGPYNEQFF. DNA of the CDR3: TGCGCCAGCAGCCAAGGCCTTGGGTCAGGGCCCTACAATGAGCAGTTCTTC.

This chain links TRBV28 with TRBJ2-7; D is unclear. Germline CDR1 MDHEN, CDR2 SYDVKM. V lost 9 bases and J lost 0, with 15 bases in between. The CDR3 is 14 amino acids. The chain's CDR3 is CASFEEKDSYEQYF. CDR3 DNA sequence: TGTGCCAGTTTCGAGGAGAAGGACTCCTACGAGCAGTACTTC.

The chain couples TRBV16 to TRBJ1-2, with TRBD1 matching 9 bases. CDR1 is KGHSY and CDR2 is FQNENV in the germline V gene. The junction had 8 bases not matched to a gene; V was cut back by 0 bases and J by 6 bases. The CDR3 totals 16 residues. The CDR3 is CASSQSAGQGGDGYTF. In DNA, the CDR3 is TGTGCCAGCAGCCAATCAGCGGGACAGGGAGGGGATGGCTACACCTTC.

The chain uses TRBV7-9 and TRBJ1-4; the D is unclear. The CDR3 consists of 15 residues. The germline V gene encodes CDR1 SEHNR and CDR2 FQNEAQ (reference sequence). V gave up 1 base and J gave up 4 bases, with 10 bases separating them. As DNA, the CDR3 is TGTGCCAGCAGCTTAGTGCCCAGTCTTAATGAAAAACTGTTTTTT. Amino acids: CASSLVPSLNEKLFF.

This clone is classed as medium-sized (0.01 to 0.1%). The CDR3 nucleotides read TGCGCCAGCAGCTTGGAAGCCGCTGAGACTGAAGCTTTCTTT. Amino acids: CASSLEAAETEAFF. The rearrangement links TRBV5-1 to TRBJ1-1; unclear D gene. This CDR3 is 14 amino acids long. Germline V gives CDR1 SGHRS, CDR2 YFSETQ. The germline V and J ends were trimmed by 0 bases and 5 bases, with 11 bases remaining between them.

Only a few counts were recorded for this clone. The rearrangement joins TRBV27 to TRBJ1-2; 10 positions agree with TRBD1. The trim removed 11 bases at V and 3 bases at J, leaving 6 bases unmatched. The CDR3 runs to 13 residues. The germline CDR1 and CDR2 sequences are MNHEY and SMNVEV (reference sequence). This CDR3 is CAGRTGGYYGYTF. Written as DNA, the CDR3 is TGTGCCGGACGGACAGGGGGGTACTATGGCTACACCTTC.

J is TRBJ2-3 and V is TRBV5-4; 10 nucleotides agree with TRBD2. The CDR3 covers 15 residues. Germline values: CDR1 SGHNT, CDR2 YYREEE (reference sequence). Trimming at V came to 3 bases and at J to 1 base, leaving 2 bases not matched to a gene. The CDR3 here is CASSSGTSGTDTQYF. The CDR3 DNA reads TGTGCCAGCAGCTCAGGGACTAGCGGCACAGATACGCAGTATTTT.

This chain joins TRBV2 and TRBJ2-7; the match to TRBD2 covers 10 bases. Germline V gene sequence: CDR1 SNHLY, CDR2 FYNNEI. The J segment lost 4 bases and the V segment lost 6 bases, leaving 12 bases of the junction unmatched. This CDR3 comprises 16 residues. As DNA, the CDR3 is TGTGCCAGCAGGCAGGGGGCTAGCGGGAGAGGATACGAGCAGTACTTC. The encoded protein is CASRQGASGRGYEQYF.

J is TRBJ2-7 and V is TRBV5-4, with D maybe TRBD1 (5 bases). V was pared by 0 bases and J by 6 bases, with 13 bases between. From germline, CDR1 is SGHNT and CDR2 YYREEE (reference sequence). The CDR3 contains 14 residues. CDR3 residues: CASSLVPQGLEQYF. CDR3 nucleotide sequence: TGTGCCAGCAGCTTGGTTCCCCAGGGCCTCGAGCAGTACTTC. Using reference TRBV5-4 and TRBJ2-7 for the parts outside the CDR3, the full variable domain is ETGVTQSPTHLIKTRGQQVTLRCSSQSGHNTVSWYQQALGQGPQFIFQYYREEENGRGNFPPRFSGLQFPNYSSELNVNALELDDSALYLCASSLVPQGLEQYFGPGTRLTVT.

The V call is TRBV2, the J call TRBJ2-7, with TRBD1 matching 8 bases. The CDR3 is 12 residues long. The V gene end was trimmed by 9 bases and the J gene end by 4 bases; junction bases not matched to a gene: 5. In germline, CDR1 is SNHLY, CDR2 FYNNEI. The CDR3 protein is CASFRDRYEQYF. The CDR3 DNA reads TGTGCCAGTTTCCGGGACAGGTACGAGCAGTACTTC.

The genes are TRBV29-1 and TRBJ1-3; the D is unclear. Trimming removed 6 bases from V and 7 bases from J, with 10 bases in between. This CDR3 spans 11 amino acids. CDR1 and CDR2 from the germline V gene are SQVTM and ANQGSEA. As DNA, the CDR3 is TGCAGCGTGGAAAACTGGAACACCATATATTTT. Translating it yields CSVENWNTIYF.